Sequencing of this TCR beta chain was carried out in a study of blood T cell repertoires in COVID-19. Per the study methods: Reference gene primer amplification in the assay estimated nucleated cell counts. Sequencing used immunoSEQ multiplex PCR; TCRdb keeps in-frame clones, though not all of them. The D gene and trimming were derived from the DNA, and the V and J assignments and clone size from that table. Of around 69,000 clones listed, roughly 79% are singletons. The germline CDR1 and CDR2 sequences are SGHVS and FNYEAQ. V lost 5 bases and J lost 1, with 7 bases in between. The length of the CDR3 is 13 residues.

The V gene is TRBV7-6, the J gene TRBJ2-3; no reliable D call. The receptor was derived from a woman in her 70s with acute or convalescent COVID-19. Sequenced input: peripheral blood. CDR3 coding DNA: TGTGCCAGCAGCCCCCAGGGCACAGATACGCAGTATTTT. Translation gives CASSPQGTDTQYF.